One sample yielded the 16 T cell receptor beta chains listed below, sequenced in a study of graft-versus-host responses after intestinal transplantation. Using immunoSEQ multiplex PCR, the repertoire was profiled, and TCRdb retains in-frame clones only, with some absent. This sample yields about 88,000 clones, of which more than 85% are seen a single time; around 0.37% belongs to the top ten. Which antigens these TCRs recognize remains unknown. This specimen consisted of unstimulated CD4+ T cells sorted from spleen or lymph node cells, obtained before transplant. The receptors shown here come from a human donor who was the organ donor for an intestinal transplant.

The gene calls are TRBV9 and TRBJ1-2; weak D call: TRBD1 (5 bases). The CDR3 spans 14 residues. Trimming cost V 6 bases and J 7 bases, with 19 bases left between them. CDR1 is SGDLS, CDR2 YYNGEE, per germline. The CDR3 nucleotides are TGTGCCAGCACTCACTCACCGGGGGGAGGTGGCTACACCTTC. Translation gives CASTHSPGGGGYTF.

This clone appeared once. V usage is TRBV29-1 and J usage is TRBJ2-1, with 7 bases aligning to TRBD1. After removal of 6 bases from V and 3 bases from J, the junction contained 8 bases not matched to a gene. Germline CDR1 SQVTM, CDR2 ANQGSEA. The CDR3 contains 14 residues. DNA of the CDR3: TGCAGCGTCGATATCGGACAGGTCTACAATGAGCAGTTCTTC. This encodes CSVDIGQVYNEQFF.

As for this clone: This sample includes further DNA sequences coding for the same CDR3. The J gene is TRBJ1-5, the V gene TRBV27; 7 bases line up with TRBD1. CDR3 length equals 18 residues. Germline trimming cut 6 bases from V and 2 bases from J; bases unmatched to any gene: 16. Germline CDR1 is MNHEY and CDR2 is SMNVEV (reference sequence). Here the CDR3 reads CASSPRDRAPGGNQPQHF. The CDR3 region has the DNA TGTGCCAGCAGCCCACGCGACAGGGCACCCGGGGGCAATCAGCCCCAGCATTTT.

The chain carries TRBV9 and TRBJ2-7; TRBD1 is a possible D gene (6 bases). The CDR3 is made up of 15 amino acids. With 2 bases removed from V and 3 bases from J, the gap between germline ends came to 15 bases. CDR1 and CDR2 from the germline V gene are SGDLS and YYNGEE. The CDR3 reads CASSVGPTGSYEQYF. The CDR3 bases are TGTGCCAGCAGCGTCGGACCGACAGGAAGCTACGAGCAGTACTTC.

In this sample, this clone turned up a few times. The chain is built from TRBV6-6 and TRBJ1-1; no firm D call. Germline V gene data show CDR1 as MNHNY and CDR2 as SVGAGI (reference sequence). CDR3 size: 14 residues. Trimming stripped 5 bases from V and 1 base from J, with 11 bases between. This CDR3 is CASSDPRRNTEAFF. CDR3 coding DNA: TGTGCCAGCAGTGACCCCCGGAGGAACACTGAAGCTTTCTTT.

Turning to this clone: The sample has other DNA sequences that encode this CDR3 too. The chain couples TRBV29-1 to TRBJ2-1, with a tentative D call TRBD2 (5 bases). CDR3 length: 14 residues. Trimming pared 4 bases from V and 0 bases from J, leaving 10 bases between. CDR1 is SQVTM, CDR2 ANQGSEA, per germline. The CDR3 DNA is TGCAGCGTTGCCACTGGGAGCTCCTACAATGAGCAGTTCTTC. Encoded protein: CSVATGSSYNEQFF.

V and J are TRBV11-1 and TRBJ2-1; 9 bases agree with TRBD1. Germline trimming cut 2 bases from V and 8 bases from J; bases unmatched to any gene: 10. CDR1 is SGHAT and CDR2 is FQDESV in the germline V gene (reference sequence). The CDR3 covers 16 residues. DNA of the CDR3: TGTGCCAGCAGCTTACCCCGGGACAGGGTTAGAGATGAGCAGTTCTTC. It is translated as CASSLPRDRVRDEQFF.

This rearrangement joins TRBV10-3 to TRBJ2-1; 7 bases match TRBD1. Trimming took 2 bases from V and 1 from J; bases not matched to a gene: 2. Germline V gene data show CDR1 as ENHRY and CDR2 as SYGVKD. CDR3 length: 15 amino acids. The DNA for the CDR3 is TGTGCCATCAGTGAGAGGACAGGTTCCTACAATGAGCAGTTCTTC. Protein: CAISERTGSYNEQFF.

The chain uses TRBV28 and TRBJ2-3, with 8 bases matching TRBD1. CDR1 is MDHEN and CDR2 is SYDVKM in the germline V gene. V was pared by 0 bases and J by 5 bases, with 4 bases of the junction left unmatched. There are 15 residues in the CDR3. CDR3 residues: CASSLWPGGEDTQYF. The CDR3 DNA sequence: TGTGCCAGCAGTTTATGGCCAGGGGGCGAAGATACGCAGTATTTT.

The chain couples TRBV29-1 to TRBJ2-5; 10 bases agree with TRBD2. V lost 4 bases and J lost 6; bases outside the gene matches: 14. The CDR3 totals 16 residues. CDR1 is SQVTM and CDR2 is ANQGSEA in the germline V gene. This chain's CDR3 is CSVAFLAGESGKTQYF. The CDR3 DNA is TGCAGCGTTGCGTTTCTAGCGGGAGAGAGTGGAAAGACCCAGTACTTC.

The J gene is TRBJ2-5, the V gene TRBV28; D ambiguous. The CDR3 loop spans 15 amino acids. The germline V gene encodes CDR1 MDHEN and CDR2 SYDVKM. With 6 bases removed from V and 4 bases from J, the gap between germline ends came to 18 bases. Written as DNA, the CDR3 is TGTGCCAGCAGCGCGAGGTTTGTGGGTGGAGAGACCCAGTACTTC. It codes for CASSARFVGGETQYF. Supplemented by reference TRBV28 and TRBJ2-5, the full variable domain reads DVKVTQSSRYLVKRTGEKVFLECVQDMDHENMFWYRQDPGLGLRLIYFSYDVKMKEKGDIPEGYSVSREKKERFSLILESASTNQTSMYLCASSARFVGGETQYFGPGTRLLVL.

J is TRBJ1-1 and V is TRBV6-5, with D possibly matching TRBD1 (5 bases). The ends were cut back, 0 bases at V and 6 bases at J, with 11 bases in the middle. Germline V CDR1 and CDR2: MNHEY, SVGAGI. The length of the CDR3 is 14 residues. This chain's CDR3 is CASSYSGGIPEAFF. For the CDR3, the DNA is TGTGCCAGCAGTTACTCGGGGGGAATACCTGAAGCTTTCTTT.

This clone was observed a handful of times. The chain employs TRBV5-6 and TRBJ1-6, with TRBD1 identical over 9 bases. The V gene end was trimmed by 4 bases and the J gene end by 0 bases; junction bases not matched to a gene: 5. CDR3 length: 17 amino acids. CDR1 and CDR2 (germline): SGHDT, YYEEEE. CDR3 nucleotides: TGTGCCAGCAGCACCGACAGGGGGAGCTCCTATAATTCACCCCTCCACTTT. Translated: CASSTDRGSSYNSPLHF.

This chain links TRBV19 with TRBJ2-6; D gene unclear. The ends were cut back, 5 bases at V and 0 bases at J, with 5 bases in the middle. The CDR3 runs 14 residues. Germline V CDR1 and CDR2: LNHDA, SQIVND (reference sequence). The CDR3 loop is CASSSFSGANVLTF. CDR3 sequence (DNA): TGTGCCAGTAGTTCTTTCTCTGGGGCCAACGTCCTGACTTTC.

The rearrangement uses TRBV5-6 and TRBJ1-2; 7 bases line up with TRBD1. The CDR3 totals 14 residues. With V trimmed by 4 bases and J by 4 bases, 7 bases remained unmatched. CDR1 is SGHDT, CDR2 YYEEEE, per germline. In nucleotides, the CDR3 is TGTGCCAGCAGCCAGGGGGTTTCCGGCTATGGCTACACCTTC. This encodes CASSQGVSGYGYTF.

The chain employs TRBV5-4 and TRBJ1-1, with 9 positions matching TRBD1. Unmatched junction bases numbered 8, after V lost 4 bases and J lost 7 bases. CDR3 length: 14 residues. Germline CDR1 and CDR2: SGHNT and YYREEE (reference sequence). The CDR3 loop is CASSGRDRADEAFF. DNA of the CDR3: TGTGCCAGCAGCGGACGGGACAGGGCGGATGAAGCTTTCTTT. Drawing the rest from reference TRBV5-4 and TRBJ1-1, the complete variable domain is ETGVTQSPTHLIKTRGQQVTLRCSSQSGHNTVSWYQQALGQGPQFIFQYYREEENGRGNFPPRFSGLQFPNYSSELNVNALELDDSALYLCASSGRDRADEAFFGQGTRLTVV.